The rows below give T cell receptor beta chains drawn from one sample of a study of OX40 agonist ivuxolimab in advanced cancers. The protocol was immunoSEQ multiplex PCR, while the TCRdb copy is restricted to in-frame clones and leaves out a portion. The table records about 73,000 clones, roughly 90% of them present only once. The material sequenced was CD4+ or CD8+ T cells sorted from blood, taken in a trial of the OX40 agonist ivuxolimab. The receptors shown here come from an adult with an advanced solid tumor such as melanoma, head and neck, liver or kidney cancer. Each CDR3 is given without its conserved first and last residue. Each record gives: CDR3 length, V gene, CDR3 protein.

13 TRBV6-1 ASSVYPTTNQPQH
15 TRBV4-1 ASSQTRLTYSGNTIY
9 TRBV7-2 ASSITYEQY
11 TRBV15 ATSRGGSYEQY
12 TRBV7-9 ASSFTQGHGGYT
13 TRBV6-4 ASSETSGGPGELF
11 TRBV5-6 ASSSGINQPQH
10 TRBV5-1 ASSWGNTEAF
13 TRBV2 ASSPGTASTDTQY
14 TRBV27 ASSSYPRREVTEAF
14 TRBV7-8 ASSSSPLSDGNTIY
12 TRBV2 ARGRTGRVQTQY
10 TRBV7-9 ASSFVSYGYT
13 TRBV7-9 ASSLDRVPQETQY